The present TCR beta chain was sequenced within a study of T cell repertoires in cytomegalovirus infection (dated by TCRdb to between 2018 and 2020). Turning to the overall study: The HLA type of each donor mattered for the analysis, because public TCR beta signatures pointed to carriage of CMV infection along with the matching HLA type.

Instrument on record: Illumina HiSeq 1500. Through fastp at Q25 and MiXCR, TCRdb rebuilt clones from the public reads, retaining in-frame beta chains. All rows with the same CDR3 protein become a single entry with the most common DNA and genes. Present in this sample are hundreds of thousands of distinct CDR3 sequences, approximately 40% of which were seen just once. The leading ten clones occupy roughly 2.8% of the sample. Reading from cysteine to phenylalanine, the CDR3 counts 15 amino acids. Here the CDR3 DNA is all that survives: 45 bases in frame from base 1. Cut back by 4 bases and 2 bases, the V and J ends lie 13 bases apart. The germline V gene provides CDR1 SGHRS and CDR2 YFSETQ. Comment on this clonotype: This receptor's antigen is unknown. The record has no base qualities; no much larger clone is one base away.

Points the paper makes about the study in general: The ex vivo response was dominated by HLA-C-restricted CMV-specific TCR beta clonotypes, which also provided the single most frequent clonotype in two of eight donors. In both this cohort and an independent roughly 350-donor cohort, the cumulative frequency of public TCR beta family members distinguished carriers of CMV infection plus the relevant HLA type.

The chain joins TRBV5-1 to TRBJ1-3; a tentative D match to TRBD1 spans 6 bases. Material for sequencing was PBMCs. The receptor comes from a human donor in good health (CMV status not recorded). Some clones in this sample may be carry-over from other donors' samples. CDR3 protein: CASSTRTDPGNTIYF. The bases are TGCGCCAGCAGCACCCGGACAGATCCTGGAAACACCATATATTTT. Joined to the reference TRBV5-1 and TRBJ1-3 proteins, this CDR3 gives the full variable domain: KAGVTQTPRYLIKTRGQQVTLSCSPISGHRSVSWYQQTPGQGLQFLFEYFSETQRNKGNFPGRFSGRQFSNSRSEMNVSTLELGDSALYLCASSTRTDPGNTIYFGEGSWLTVV.